This T cell receptor beta chain derives from a study of long-term antiretroviral therapy in people with HIV. On this clone itself: As yet, its antigen is unknown.

From germline, CDR1 is SGHDN and CDR2 FVKESK. The CDR3 spans 15 residues. Trimming took off 0 bases at V and 4 bases at J, with 12 bases between the two ends. At minimum, one pre-ART and two post-ART PBMC samples were obtained from each donor. At the survey level, the v3.0 immunoSEQ assay was run. TCRdb's table, derived via immunoSEQ multiplex PCR, lists solely in-frame clones and lacks some. Found here are roughly 11,000 clones, about 89% of them singletons; the top ten hold approximately 20%. Study-level points and caveats: Controls had broader CDR3 length ranges than HIV repertoires did. Collection of the blood took place between the mid-2000s and the late 2010s. The ART regimens in use then may have been less effective than current ones.

Sequenced material: unsorted PBMCs, taken 0.2 years before starting antiretroviral therapy. The chain couples TRBV14 to TRBJ1-2; D may be TRBD1 (6 bases). The source of this sequence is a woman between 40 and 50 years old with HIV. The CDR3 coding sequence is TGTGCCAGCAGCCAAGATTTGGGGGACACCTATGGCTACACCTTC. Encoded protein: CASSQDLGDTYGYTF.